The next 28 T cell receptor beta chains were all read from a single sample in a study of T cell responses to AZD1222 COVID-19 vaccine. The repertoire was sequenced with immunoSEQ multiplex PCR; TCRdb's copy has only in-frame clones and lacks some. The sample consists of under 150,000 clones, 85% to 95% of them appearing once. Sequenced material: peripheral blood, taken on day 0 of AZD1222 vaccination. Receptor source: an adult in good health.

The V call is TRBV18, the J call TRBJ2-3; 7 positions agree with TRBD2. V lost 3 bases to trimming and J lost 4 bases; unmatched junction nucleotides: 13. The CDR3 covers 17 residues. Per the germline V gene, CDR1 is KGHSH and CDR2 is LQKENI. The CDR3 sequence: CASSPLGGYLGPDTQYF. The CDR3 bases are TGTGCCAGCTCACCCCTGGGGGGGTACCTAGGTCCAGATACGCAGTATTTT.

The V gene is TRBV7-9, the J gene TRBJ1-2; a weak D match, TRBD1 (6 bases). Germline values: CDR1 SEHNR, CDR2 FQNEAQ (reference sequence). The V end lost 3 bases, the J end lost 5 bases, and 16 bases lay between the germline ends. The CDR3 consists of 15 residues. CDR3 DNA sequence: TGTGCCAGCAGCTTTGGGGACACCGATGTTTATGGCTACACCTTC. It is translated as CASSFGDTDVYGYTF.

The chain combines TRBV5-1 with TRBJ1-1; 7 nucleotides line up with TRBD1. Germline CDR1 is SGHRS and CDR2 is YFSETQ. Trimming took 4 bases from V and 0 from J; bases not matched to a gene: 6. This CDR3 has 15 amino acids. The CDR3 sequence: CASSQRGRLNTEAFF. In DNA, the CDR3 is TGCGCCAGCAGCCAGAGGGGGCGGTTGAACACTGAAGCTTTCTTT.

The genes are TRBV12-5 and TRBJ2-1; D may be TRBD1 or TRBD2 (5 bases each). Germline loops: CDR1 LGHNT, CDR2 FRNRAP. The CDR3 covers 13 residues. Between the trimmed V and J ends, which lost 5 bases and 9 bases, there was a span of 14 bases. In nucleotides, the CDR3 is TGTGCTAGTGGTCTGGGACGGCAGGGTGAGCAGTTCTTC. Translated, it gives CASGLGRQGEQFF.

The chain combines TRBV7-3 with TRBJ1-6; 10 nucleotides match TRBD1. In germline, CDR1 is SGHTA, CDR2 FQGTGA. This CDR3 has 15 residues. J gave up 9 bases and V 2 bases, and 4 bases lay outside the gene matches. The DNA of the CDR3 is TGTGCCAGCAGCTTATATTGGGACAGGGGTTCACCCCTCCACTTT. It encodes CASSLYWDRGSPLHF.

This CDR3 reads CASSVRQRSYEQYF. CDR3 DNA sequence: TGTGCCAGCAGCGTACGCCAGCGCTCCTACGAGCAGTACTTC. The rearrangement uses TRBV9 and TRBJ2-7; no definite D call. Germline V gene data show CDR1 as SGDLS and CDR2 as YYNGEE. V lost 1 base, J lost 0 bases, and 8 bases lay in between. The CDR3 length is 14 residues.

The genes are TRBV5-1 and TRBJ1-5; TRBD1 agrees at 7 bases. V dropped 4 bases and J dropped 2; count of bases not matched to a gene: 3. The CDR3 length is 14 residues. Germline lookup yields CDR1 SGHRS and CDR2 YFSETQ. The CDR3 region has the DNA TGCGCCAGCAGCCCCGGGACAGGCAATCAGCCCCAGCATTTT. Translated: CASSPGTGNQPQHF. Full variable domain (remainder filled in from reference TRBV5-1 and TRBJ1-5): KAGVTQTPRYLIKTRGQQVTLSCSPISGHRSVSWYQQTPGQGLQFLFEYFSETQRNKGNFPGRFSGRQFSNSRSEMNVSTLELGDSALYLCASSPGTGNQPQHFGDGTRLSIL.

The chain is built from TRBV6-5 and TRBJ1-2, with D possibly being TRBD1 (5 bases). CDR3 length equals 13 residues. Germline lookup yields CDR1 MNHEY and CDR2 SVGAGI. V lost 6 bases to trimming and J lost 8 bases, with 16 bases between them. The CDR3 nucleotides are TGTGCCAGCAGCCCCGGGGGTAGAGGCGGCTACACCTTC. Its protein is CASSPGGRGGYTF.

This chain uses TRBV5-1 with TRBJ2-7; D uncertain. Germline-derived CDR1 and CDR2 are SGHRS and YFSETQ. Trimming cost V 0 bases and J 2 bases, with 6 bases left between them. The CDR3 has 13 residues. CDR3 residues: CASSLDLPYEQYF. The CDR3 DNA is TGCGCCAGCAGCTTGGATCTCCCCTACGAGCAGTACTTC.

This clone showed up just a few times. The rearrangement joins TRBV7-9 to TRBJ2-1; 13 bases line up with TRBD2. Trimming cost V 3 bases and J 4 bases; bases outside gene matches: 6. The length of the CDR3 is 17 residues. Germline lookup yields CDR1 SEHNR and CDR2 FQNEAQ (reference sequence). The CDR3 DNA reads TGTGCCAGCAGCTTCTCCGGGACTAGCGGGACTTACAATGAGCAGTTCTTC. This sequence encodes CASSFSGTSGTYNEQFF.

The CDR3 is CASSLLPREQYF. As DNA, the CDR3 is TGTGCCAGCAGTTTACTCCCGCGGGAGCAGTACTTC. The J gene is TRBJ2-7, the V gene TRBV28; D is undetermined. The CDR3 runs 12 residues. Trimming left V 2 bases short and J 7 bases short, with 9 bases between. From germline, CDR1 is MDHEN and CDR2 SYDVKM.

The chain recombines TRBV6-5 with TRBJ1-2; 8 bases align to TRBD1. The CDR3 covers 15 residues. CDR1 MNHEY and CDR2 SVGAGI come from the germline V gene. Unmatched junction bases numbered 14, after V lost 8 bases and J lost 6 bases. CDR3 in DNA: TGTGCCAGCTGGGGCAGGGGGCGCAAAATCGATGGCTACACCTTC. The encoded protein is CASWGRGRKIDGYTF.

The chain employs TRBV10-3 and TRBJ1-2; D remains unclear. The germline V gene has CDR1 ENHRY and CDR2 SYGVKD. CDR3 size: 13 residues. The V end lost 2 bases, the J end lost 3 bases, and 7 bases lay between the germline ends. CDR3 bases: TGTGCCATCAGTGAGGAGCCAGACTATGGCTACACCTTC. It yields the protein CAISEEPDYGYTF.

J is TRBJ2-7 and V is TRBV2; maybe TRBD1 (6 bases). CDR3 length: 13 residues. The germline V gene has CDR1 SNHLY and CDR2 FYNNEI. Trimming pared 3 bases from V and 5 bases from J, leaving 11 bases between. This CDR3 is CASSDEDSHEQYF. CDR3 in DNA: TGTGCCAGCAGTGACGAGGACAGCCACGAGCAGTACTTC.

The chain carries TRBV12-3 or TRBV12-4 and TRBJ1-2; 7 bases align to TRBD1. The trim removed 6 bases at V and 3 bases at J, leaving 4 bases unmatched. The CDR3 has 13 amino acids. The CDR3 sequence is CASSPGQDYGYTF. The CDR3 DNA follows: TGTGCCAGCAGCCCCGGACAGGACTATGGCTACACCTTC.

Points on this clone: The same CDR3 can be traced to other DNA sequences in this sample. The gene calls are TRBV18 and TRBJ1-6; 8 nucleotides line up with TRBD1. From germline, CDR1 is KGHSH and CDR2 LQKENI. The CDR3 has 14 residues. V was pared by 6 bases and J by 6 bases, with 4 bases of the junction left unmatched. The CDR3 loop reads CASSLDRVNSPLHF. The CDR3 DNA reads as TGTGCCAGCTCCCTGGACAGGGTTAATTCACCCCTCCACTTT.

The CDR3: CASSFLGSGNTIYF. DNA for the CDR3: TGTGCCAGCAGCTTTTTGGGATCTGGAAACACCATATATTTT. The genes are TRBV5-6 and TRBJ1-3, with D uncertain. From germline, CDR1 is SGHDT and CDR2 YYEEEE. Trimming pared 2 bases from V and 1 base from J, leaving 7 bases between. This CDR3 is 14 amino acids long.

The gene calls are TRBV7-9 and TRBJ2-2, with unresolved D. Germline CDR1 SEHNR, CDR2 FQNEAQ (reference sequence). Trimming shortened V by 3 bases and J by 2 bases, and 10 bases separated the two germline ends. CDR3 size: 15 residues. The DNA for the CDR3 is TGTGCCAGCAGCTTGCGAGAAGTTAACACCGGGGAGCTGTTTTTT. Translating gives CASSLREVNTGELFF. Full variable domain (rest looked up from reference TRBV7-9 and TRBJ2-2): DTGVSQNPRHKITKRGQNVTFRCDPISEHNRLYWYRQTLGQGPEFLTYFQNEAQLEKSRLLSDRFSAERPKGSFSTLEIQRTEQGDSAMYLCASSLREVNTGELFFGEGSRLTVL.

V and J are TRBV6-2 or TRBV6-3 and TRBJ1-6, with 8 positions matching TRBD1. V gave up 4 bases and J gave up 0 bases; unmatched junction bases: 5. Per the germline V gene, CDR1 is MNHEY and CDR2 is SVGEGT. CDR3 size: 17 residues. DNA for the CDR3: TGTGCCAGCAGTTTTAGGACAGGGAGCTCCTATAATTCACCCCTCCACTTT. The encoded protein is CASSFRTGSSYNSPLHF.

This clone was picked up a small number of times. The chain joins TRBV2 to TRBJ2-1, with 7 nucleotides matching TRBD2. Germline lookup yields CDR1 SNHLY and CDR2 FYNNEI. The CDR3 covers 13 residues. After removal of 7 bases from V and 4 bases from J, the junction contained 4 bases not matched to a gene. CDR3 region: CASTGGLYNEQFF. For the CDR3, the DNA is TGTGCCAGCACGGGGGGTCTTTACAATGAGCAGTTCTTC.

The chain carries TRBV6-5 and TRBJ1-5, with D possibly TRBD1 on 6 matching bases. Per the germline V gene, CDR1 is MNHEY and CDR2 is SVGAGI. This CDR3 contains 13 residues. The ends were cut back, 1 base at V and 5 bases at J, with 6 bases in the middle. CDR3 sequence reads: CASSYYRDQPQHF. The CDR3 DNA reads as TGTGCCAGCAGTTACTACAGGGATCAGCCCCAGCATTTT.

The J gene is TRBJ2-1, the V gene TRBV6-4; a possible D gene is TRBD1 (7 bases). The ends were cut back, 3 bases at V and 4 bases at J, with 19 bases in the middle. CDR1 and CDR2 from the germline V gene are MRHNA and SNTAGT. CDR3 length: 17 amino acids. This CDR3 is CASSECRGVIRYNEQFF. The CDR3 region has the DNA TGTGCCAGCAGTGAGTGCAGGGGGGTGATAAGGTACAATGAGCAGTTCTTC.

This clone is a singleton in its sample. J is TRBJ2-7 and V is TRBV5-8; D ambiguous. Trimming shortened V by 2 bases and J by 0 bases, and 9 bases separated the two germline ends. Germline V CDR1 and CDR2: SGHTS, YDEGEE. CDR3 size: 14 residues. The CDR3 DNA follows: TGTGCCAGCAGCTTCGAAGCAGCCTCCTACGAGCAGTACTTC. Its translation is CASSFEAASYEQYF.

The CDR3 region has the DNA TGTGCCAGCAGCTCAAGTGGTGGCTACACCTTC. Translating it yields CASSSSGGYTF. The V and J genes are TRBV5-6 and TRBJ1-2; D ambiguous. CDR3 length equals 11 residues. CDR1 is SGHDT, CDR2 YYEEEE, per germline. The V end was cut by 3 bases, the J end by 7 bases, with 7 bases between. Full variable domain (missing parts from reference TRBV5-6 and TRBJ1-2): DAGVTQSPTHLIKTRGQQVTLRCSPKSGHDTVSWYQQALGQGPQFIFQYYEEEERQRGNFPDRFSGHQFPNYSSELNVNALLLGDSALYLCASSSSGGYTFGSGTRLTVV.

CDR3 coding DNA: TGCAGCGGACAGCAGGGACGGATGCCTGAAGCTTTCTTT. It yields the protein CSGQQGRMPEAFF. The rearrangement uses TRBV29-1 and TRBJ1-1, with a weak D call TRBD1 (5 bases). Trimming shortened V by 7 bases and J by 6 bases, and 18 bases separated the two germline ends. Germline V gene sequence: CDR1 SQVTM, CDR2 ANQGSEA. The CDR3 runs 13 residues.

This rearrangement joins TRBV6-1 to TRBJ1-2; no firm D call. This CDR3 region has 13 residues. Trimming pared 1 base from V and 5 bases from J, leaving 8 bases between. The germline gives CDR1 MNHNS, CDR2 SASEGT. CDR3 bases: TGTGCCAGCAGTGAAGGGCAGTCTTATGGCTACACCTTC. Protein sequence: CASSEGQSYGYTF.

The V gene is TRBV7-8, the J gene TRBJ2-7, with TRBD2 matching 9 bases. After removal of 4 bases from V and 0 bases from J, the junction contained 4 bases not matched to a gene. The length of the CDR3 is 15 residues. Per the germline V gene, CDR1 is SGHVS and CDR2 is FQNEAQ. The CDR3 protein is CASSSGGRASYEQYF. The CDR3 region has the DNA TGTGCCAGCAGCTCGGGCGGGAGGGCCTCCTACGAGCAGTACTTC.

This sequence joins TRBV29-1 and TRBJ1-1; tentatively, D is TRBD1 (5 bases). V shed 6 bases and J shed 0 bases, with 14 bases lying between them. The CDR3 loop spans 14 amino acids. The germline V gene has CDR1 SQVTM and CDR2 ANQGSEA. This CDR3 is CSVGLPHMNTEAFF. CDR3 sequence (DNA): TGCAGCGTGGGACTCCCTCACATGAACACTGAAGCTTTCTTT.